The 18 T cell receptor beta chains in this list originate from one sample, sequenced in a study of cytomegalovirus exposure and HLA in healthy donors. 60 Vbeta and 13 Jbeta primers were used in PCR. The repertoire was sequenced with immunoSEQ multiplex PCR; TCRdb's copy has only in-frame clones and lacks some. In the table there are fewer than 150,000 clones, 73% of which are singletons. Specimen: PBMCs. These receptors all stem from a human donor in good health.

The chain has TRBV13 and TRBJ1-5, with a possible D match to TRBD1 (5 bases). V shed 0 bases and J shed 7 bases, with 10 bases lying between them. Germline V gives CDR1 PRHDT, CDR2 FYEKMQ (reference sequence). The CDR3 is made up of 14 amino acids. In DNA, the CDR3 is TGTGCCAGCAGCTTAGGCAGGGCACGCCAGCCCCAGCATTTT. It specifies CASSLGRARQPQHF.

The chain is built from TRBV5-1 and TRBJ2-7, with D unclear. Germline-derived CDR1 and CDR2 are SGHRS and YFSETQ. V lost 3 bases, J lost 7 bases, and 8 bases lay in between. The CDR3 loop spans 11 amino acids. CDR3 protein: CASSSNLEQYF. CDR3 bases: TGCGCCAGCAGCTCGAACTTGGAGCAGTACTTC.

This clone was found a few times. V and J are TRBV7-8 and TRBJ2-3; D remains unclear. The CDR3 length is 18 residues. V lost 1 base and J lost 3, with 20 bases in between. Per the germline V gene, CDR1 is SGHVS and CDR2 is FQNEAQ. The CDR3 nucleotides read TGTGCCAGCAGCTTAGTATCACAGACGTTTACACAGACAGATACGCAGTATTTT. Encoded protein: CASSLVSQTFTQTDTQYF. Based on the CDR3 plus reference TRBV7-8 and TRBJ2-3, the full variable domain is GAGVSQSPRYKVAKRGQDVALRCDPISGHVSLFWYQQALGQGPEFLTYFQNEAQLDKSGLPSDRFFAERPEGSVSTLKIQRTQQEDSAVYLCASSLVSQTFTQTDTQYFGPGTRLTVL.

The chain joins TRBV2 to TRBJ2-1; 8 nucleotides line up with TRBD2. CDR1 is SNHLY and CDR2 is FYNNEI in the germline V gene. V gave up 2 bases and J gave up 8 bases; unmatched junction bases: 8. This CDR3 has 15 residues. CDR3 DNA: TGTGCCAGCAGTGAATTGACGGGGGGGCCCTATGAGCAGTTCTTC. Translation: CASSELTGGPYEQFF.

This clone occurred a few times. The rearrangement uses TRBV5-4 and TRBJ2-5; 10 positions match TRBD2. Per germline, CDR1 SGHNT and CDR2 YYREEE (reference sequence). CDR3 length: 13 amino acids. Unmatched junction bases numbered 1, after V lost 3 bases and J lost 5 bases. The CDR3 region has the DNA TGTGCCAGCAGCTCGGGACTAGCGGAGACCCAGTACTTC. It encodes CASSSGLAETQYF.

This clone is medium-sized by share. The rearrangement joins TRBV5-8 to TRBJ1-1, with D possibly TRBD1 on 6 matching bases. CDR1 is SGHTS, CDR2 YDEGEE, per germline. V lost 4 bases and J lost 5, with 15 bases in between. CDR3 length equals 14 residues. This CDR3 is CASSKGQFGTEAFF. DNA for the CDR3: TGTGCCAGCAGCAAAGGACAGTTTGGAACTGAAGCTTTCTTT.

The rearrangement links TRBV9 to TRBJ2-1; unclear D gene. The CDR3 contains 13 residues. With 1 base removed from V and 5 bases from J, the gap between germline ends came to 7 bases. CDR1 SGDLS and CDR2 YYNGEE come from the germline V gene. The CDR3 spells CASSVFPNNEQFF. Written as DNA, the CDR3 is TGTGCCAGCAGCGTATTTCCAAACAATGAGCAGTTCTTC.

Written as DNA, the CDR3 is TGTGCCACCAGCAGGGGGACTAGGGATACGCAGTATTTT. Translation gives CATSRGTRDTQYF. The chain recombines TRBV15 with TRBJ2-3; 8 bases fit TRBD2. V gave up 3 bases and J gave up 6 bases; unmatched junction bases: 2. This CDR3 region has 13 residues. CDR1 and CDR2 from the germline V gene are LNHNV and YYDKDF (reference sequence).

The chain carries TRBV28 and TRBJ2-5; possible D gene TRBD1, 6 bases. This CDR3 comprises 13 residues. From germline, CDR1 is MDHEN and CDR2 SYDVKM. Trimming took off 6 bases at V and 3 bases at J, with 11 bases between the two ends. For the CDR3, the DNA is TGTGCCAGCAGGCTAGGGGGTAAAGAGACCCAGTACTTC. Its protein is CASRLGGKETQYF.

The rearrangement uses TRBV5-4 and TRBJ1-2, with D perhaps matching TRBD1 (5 bases). This CDR3 is 15 amino acids long. The V gene's germline CDR1 is SGHNT and CDR2 YYREEE (reference sequence). V was clipped by 4 bases and J by 2 bases, with 15 bases between them. CDR3 region: CASSIGGEGNYGYTF. The CDR3 nucleotides are TGTGCCAGCAGCATTGGAGGGGAGGGGAACTATGGCTACACCTTC.

This chain joins TRBV9 and TRBJ1-2; weak D call: TRBD1 (5 bases). With 0 bases removed from V and 6 bases from J, the gap between germline ends came to 15 bases. The germline V gene encodes CDR1 SGDLS and CDR2 YYNGEE. This CDR3 is built from 15 residues. The CDR3 bases are TGTGCCAGCAGCGTAGAGTCAGGGAGGTTCCATGGCTACACCTTC. Its protein product is CASSVESGRFHGYTF. The full variable domain, rest sourced from reference TRBV9 and TRBJ1-2, is DSGVTQTPKHLITATGQRVTLRCSPRSGDLSVYWYQQSLDQGLQFLIQYYNGEERAKGNILERFSAQQFPDLHSELNLSSLELGDSALYFCASSVESGRFHGYTFGSGTRLTVV.

This rearrangement joins TRBV2 to TRBJ1-3, with D uncertain. There are 12 residues in the CDR3. Trimming removed 5 bases at V and 6 bases at J, with 8 bases between. CDR1 and CDR2 (germline): SNHLY, FYNNEI. The CDR3 sequence: CASSQELNTIYF. For the CDR3, the DNA is TGTGCCAGCAGTCAAGAGCTAAACACCATATATTTT.

The rearrangement links TRBV9 to TRBJ2-3; tentative D call: TRBD1 (5 bases). Germline CDR1 is SGDLS and CDR2 is YYNGEE. CDR3 length: 14 residues. Trimming took 3 bases from V and 2 from J, leaving 10 bases between them. CDR3 sequence: CASSDTGTTDTQYF. CDR3 sequence (DNA): TGTGCCAGCAGCGATACAGGCACCACAGATACGCAGTATTTT. Looking up the rest from reference TRBV9 and TRBJ2-3 gives the full variable domain: DSGVTQTPKHLITATGQRVTLRCSPRSGDLSVYWYQQSLDQGLQFLIQYYNGEERAKGNILERFSAQQFPDLHSELNLSSLELGDSALYFCASSDTGTTDTQYFGPGTRLTVL.

V gene TRBV28 combines with J gene TRBJ2-1, with D possibly being TRBD2 (5 bases). Germline CDR1 is MDHEN and CDR2 is SYDVKM. Trimming removed 3 bases at V and 2 bases at J, with 11 bases between. This CDR3 is built from 15 residues. This CDR3 reads CASSFVLATYNEQFF. Written as DNA, the CDR3 is TGTGCCAGCAGTTTTGTGCTAGCAACCTACAATGAGCAGTTCTTC. Looking up the rest from reference TRBV28 and TRBJ2-1 gives the full variable domain: DVKVTQSSRYLVKRTGEKVFLECVQDMDHENMFWYRQDPGLGLRLIYFSYDVKMKEKGDIPEGYSVSREKKERFSLILESASTNQTSMYLCASSFVLATYNEQFFGPGTRLTVL.

The chain recombines TRBV21-1 with TRBJ2-7; TRBD2 is taken as the D call from the table, unchecked against the DNA. TRBV21-1 is a pseudogene locus. The CDR3 runs to 20 residues. The DNA of the CDR3 is TGTGCCAGCAGCAAAGCCCCCCTGGGGCTAGCGGGAGGGCCGAGTCACGAGCAGTACTTC. The encoded protein is CASSKAPLGLAGGPSHEQYF.

The chain carries TRBV5-1 and TRBJ1-2, with 7 bases aligning to TRBD1. The CDR3 covers 15 residues. After removal of 7 bases from V and 4 bases from J, the junction contained 13 bases not matched to a gene. Germline CDR1 reads SGHRS; CDR2 reads YFSETQ. In nucleotides, the CDR3 is TGCGCCAGCGGGGCGGGGGGACAGATAACCTATGGCTACACCTTC. It translates to CASGAGGQITYGYTF.

J is TRBJ2-1 and V is TRBV2, with 7 bases fitting TRBD2. Losses at the gene ends were 6 bases for V and 7 bases for J; bases not matched to a gene: 12. Looked up from germline, CDR1 is SNHLY and CDR2 is FYNNEI. The CDR3 spans 15 residues. CDR3 DNA: TGTGCCAGCAGCATATACGCGGGAGATGGTAATGAGCAGTTCTTC. As protein: CASSIYAGDGNEQFF.

This chain joins TRBV6-6 and TRBJ1-2; D perhaps matches TRBD1 (5 bases). This CDR3 is 14 amino acids long. In germline, CDR1 is MNHNY, CDR2 SVGAGI (reference sequence). Trimming stripped 7 bases from V and 4 bases from J, with 16 bases between. CDR3 sequence: CASKPRGQAYGYTF. The CDR3 nucleotides read TGTGCCAGCAAGCCAAGGGGCCAGGCCTATGGCTACACCTTC.